This section outlines one TCR beta chain sequence together with its context. Its antigen is unknown. It has no much larger one-base neighbor in the sample; base qualities were not kept. The data were obtained in a study of Tregs in tolerant kidney transplant recipients (dated by TCRdb to about 2019). Background on the whole study: Transplants used related donors with nonmyeloablative bone marrow transplantation; mixed chimerism was transient in the human trials. The study used TCRbeta sequencing to identify donor-specific regulatory T cells before combined kidney and bone marrow transplantation, then tracked those cells after transplant. What the research found in general, with its limitations: Donor-specific Treg expansion was found to exceed global Treg expansion in tolerant patients, suggesting antigen-driven rather than nonspecific expansion. Because only a small number of patients were included, the study had limitations, and the results will need to be validated in larger populations as well as under other immunosuppression protocols. Biological reproducibility was not directly addressed, though technical replication error appeared minimal. For some patients the PCR primers changed over time, which made it impossible to compare the samples from those patients at the nucleotide level. Expanding Tregs with activated donor B cells appeared to identify the most biologically relevant and donor-specific TCRbeta repertoire.

In the paper's terms, the time point label means: blood sample drawn before combined kidney and bone marrow transplant. Thawed PBMCs were FACS-sorted into unstimulated Tregs (CD4+CD25+CD127-), CD4+ non-Tregs (CD4+CD25-), CD4 cells and CD8 cells. The patients were a few recipients of combined kidney and bone marrow transplants from the ITN036ST trial, and samples were available only from these trial subjects. Healthy control blood was processed to PBMCs by Ficoll density gradient and cryopreserved, and patient PBMCs were collected before and after transplant. V loses 6 bases, J loses 6 bases, and the germline ends lie 12 bases apart. The germline V gene sets CDR1 to MDHEN and CDR2 to SYDVKM. There are 12 amino acids in the CDR3, from cysteine to phenylalanine inclusive. Only CDR3 DNA is held: 36 bases, read in frame from base 1. For TCRbeta CDR3 sequencing, genomic DNA was extracted from sorted cells using the QIAGEN DNeasy Blood and Tissue Kit. High-throughput TCRbeta CDR3 sequencing was carried out commercially through immunoSEQ, with PCR amplification with bias correction and internal controls included. The authors' pipeline ran thus. Unique productive TCRbeta sequences were defined by CDR3 nucleotide sequence when primers matched and otherwise by CDR3 amino acid sequence together with Vbeta and Jbeta genes. As a correction for sorting error, sequences shared between sorted populations at a frequency ratio of 2:1 or less were discarded, and the remaining shared sequences were assigned to the higher population. A sequence counted as donor-reactive if, in CFSE-low cells, the sequence had a frequency of at least 0.01% and was expanded at least 5-fold compared with unstimulated cells. Repertoire divergence was quantified by Jensen-Shannon divergence calculated from the top 100 TCRbeta sequences ranked by frequency. When a sample had multiple sequencing runs, each run was corrected for sorting error separately and the runs were then pooled. TCRdb holds this immuneACCESS table with in-frame rearrangements only. Some clones are missing; in checked studies, unresolved V genes explain under half, and the rest has no known cause. V, J and clone size are those of that table, while D and trimming were read from the DNA. In all, the sample holds approximately 69,000 clones, and about 89% of those were seen once. The ten largest account for around 0.4% of the sample.

The specimen comprised CD4+ T cells from blood, sampled before the transplant. This receptor chain uses TRBV28 and TRBJ2-7; the D gene remains uncertain. The sequence was collected from a human donor who received a combined kidney and bone marrow transplant. Here the CDR3 is given as CASSPAGFEQYF. At the DNA level, the sequence is TGTGCCAGCAGCCCCGCAGGATTCGAGCAGTACTTC. Full variable domain (CDR3 extended with the reference TRBV28 and TRBJ2-7 proteins): DVKVTQSSRYLVKRTGEKVFLECVQDMDHENMFWYRQDPGLGLRLIYFSYDVKMKEKGDIPEGYSVSREKKERFSLILESASTNQTSMYLCASSPAGFEQYFGPGTRLTVT.